This T cell receptor (beta chain) stems from a study of blood T cell repertoires in COVID-19. Background on the study: Italy, Spain and the United States were the sources of the convalescent and acute COVID-19 samples. PBMCs, B-cell-depleted T cells, or T cells were the source of the cDNA or gDNA that made up the material.

Authors' analysis steps: Amplifying reference gene primers gave estimates of nucleated cell counts. Assay: immunoSEQ multiplex PCR; the TCRdb copy retains only in-frame clones and omits some. V and J calls and clone size are those listed in that table; D and trimming were worked out from the DNA. The sample gives tens of thousands of clones, roughly 90% of which show up once; roughly an eighth is in the top ten. V lost 4 bases to trimming and J lost 6 bases; unmatched junction nucleotides: 13. The CDR3 is 16 residues long. Per germline, CDR1 KGHDR and CDR2 SFDVKD. The chain combines TRBV24-1 with TRBJ2-5; 7 bases are shared with TRBD2. This receptor was identified in a human donor with active COVID-19. The donor label of this sample is uncertain. Sequenced sample: peripheral blood. CDR3 residues: CATSESGTRGVKTQYF. CDR3 DNA: TGTGCCACCAGTGAATCCGGGACCCGGGGGGTCAAGACCCAGTACTTC.